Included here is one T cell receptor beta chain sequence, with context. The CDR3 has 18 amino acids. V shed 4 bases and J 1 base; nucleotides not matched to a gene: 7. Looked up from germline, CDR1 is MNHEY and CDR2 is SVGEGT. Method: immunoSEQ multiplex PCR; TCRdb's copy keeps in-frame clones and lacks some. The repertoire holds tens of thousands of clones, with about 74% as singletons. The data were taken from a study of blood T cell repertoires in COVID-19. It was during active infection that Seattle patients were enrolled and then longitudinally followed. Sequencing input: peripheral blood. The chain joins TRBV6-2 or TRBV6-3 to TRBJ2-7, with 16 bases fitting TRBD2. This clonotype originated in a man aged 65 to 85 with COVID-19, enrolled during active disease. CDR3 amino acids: CASSSGTSGRAVSYEQYF. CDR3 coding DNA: TGTGCCAGCAGTTCTGGGACTAGCGGGAGGGCCGTATCCTACGAGCAGTACTTC.